This entry concerns a single T cell receptor (beta chain). The antigen is not known. All donors participated as healthy donors of bone marrow. This entry belongs to a study of cytomegalovirus exposure and HLA in healthy donors. Both 60 Vbeta primers and 13 Jbeta primers went into the PCR. Profiling relied on immunoSEQ multiplex PCR, and the TCRdb table lists in-frame clones only, not all of them. The data hold some 140,000 clones, with roughly 77% observed a single time. Study results and limitations: A link between a missense DCLRE1C variant and TCR beta V- and J-gene trimming emerged from a later analysis. Sequencing likely generated an artifact that appeared as a cluster of highly shared sequence variants. Later analysis showed most CMV-associated TCR beta chains appearing HLA-restricted.

From germline, CDR1 is LNHDA and CDR2 SQIVND (reference sequence). The CDR3 consists of 15 residues. V gave up 4 bases and J gave up 6 bases; unmatched junction bases: 11. The sequenced sample was PBMCs. This clonotype was sampled from a man younger than 40 in good health and CMV-seropositive. The genes are TRBV19 and TRBJ1-2; 7 bases match TRBD1. The CDR3 bases are TGTGCCAGTAGTACCACCGACAGGGTTCATAATGGCTACACCTTC. Amino acid sequence: CASSTTDRVHNGYTF. Drawing the rest from reference TRBV19 and TRBJ1-2, the complete variable domain is DGGITQSPKYLFRKEGQNVTLSCEQNLNHDAMYWYRQDPGQGLRLIYYSQIVNDFQKGDIAEGYSVSREKKESFPLTVTSAQKNPTAFYLCASSTTDRVHNGYTFGSGTRLTVV.